The 14 T cell receptor beta chains listed next were all sequenced from one sample in a study of T cell repertoires in cytomegalovirus infection. TCRdb fed the reads into MiXCR, producing one record per CDR3 protein. Here the sample spans around 330,000 distinct CDR3 sequences, around a sixth being singletons. Sequenced: PBMCs. These receptors were obtained from a human donor in good health (CMV status not recorded). Some clones in this sample may be carry-over from other donors' samples.

This clonotype was seen repeatedly, ten times or more. V and J are TRBV7-2 and TRBJ2-1, with a tentative D call TRBD2 (6 bases). Germline-derived CDR1 and CDR2 are SGHTA and FQGNSA. This CDR3 comprises 14 residues. The V and J ends lost 4 bases and 6 bases respectively, with 13 bases between them. The CDR3 region has the DNA TGTGCCAGCAGCTCGGGACTGGGACCCAATGAGCAGTTCTTC. It is translated as CASSSGLGPNEQFF.

This clonotype was seen at least ten times. This chain links TRBV7-2 with TRBJ2-7; a possible D gene is TRBD2 (5 bases). Germline CDR1 is SGHTA and CDR2 is FQGNSA. Trimming shortened V by 5 bases and J by 0 bases, and 14 bases separated the two germline ends. CDR3 length: 15 residues. The CDR3 DNA follows: TGTGCCAGCAGCCTCGAGGGTCATAGCTCCTACGAGCAGTACTTC. It yields the protein CASSLEGHSSYEQYF.

The sample holds many counts of this clonotype. The chain combines TRBV2 with TRBJ1-2; the D is unclear. The length of the CDR3 is 12 residues. The V and J ends lost 7 bases and 2 bases respectively, with 8 bases between them. Per germline, CDR1 SNHLY and CDR2 FYNNEI. The CDR3 DNA reads TGTGCCAGCACGGAGGCCAACTATGGCTACACCTTC. Its protein is CASTEANYGYTF.

This clonotype occurred a few times. The chain has TRBV18 and TRBJ2-1, with 11 bases lining up with TRBD2. CDR3 length: 14 amino acids. Germline trimming cut 0 bases from V and 13 bases from J; bases unmatched to any gene: 5. Germline V gene sequence: CDR1 KGHSH, CDR2 LQKENI. This CDR3 is CASSPPGTSGYQFF. The CDR3 DNA reads as TGTGCCAGCTCACCACCCGGGACTAGCGGTTATCAGTTCTTC.

Ten or more counts support this clonotype. This sequence joins TRBV14 and TRBJ2-7; no firm D call. The CDR3 runs to 13 residues. V shed 0 bases and J shed 1 base, with 4 bases lying between them. The germline gives CDR1 SGHDN, CDR2 FVKESK. The CDR3 region is CASSQDRSYEQYF. CDR3 coding DNA: TGTGCCAGCAGCCAAGACAGGTCCTACGAGCAGTACTTC.

This clonotype has a count of ten or more. The V call is TRBV7-2, the J call TRBJ2-7; 7 positions agree with TRBD1. This CDR3 contains 15 residues. Unmatched junction bases numbered 8, after V lost 5 bases and J lost 1 base. Germline CDR1 reads SGHTA; CDR2 reads FQGNSA. CDR3: CASSPGQEYSYEQYF. DNA of the CDR3: TGTGCCAGCAGCCCCGGACAGGAGTATTCCTACGAGCAGTACTTC.

The V call is TRBV7-2, the J call TRBJ2-7; 7 bases line up with TRBD1. The CDR3 runs 15 residues. Germline CDR1 reads SGHTA; CDR2 reads FQGNSA. V lost 6 bases to trimming and J lost 0 bases; unmatched junction nucleotides: 8. The CDR3 region is CASRRDSGSSYEQYF. Here the CDR3 DNA reads TGTGCCAGCAGACGGGACAGCGGCAGCTCCTACGAGCAGTACTTC.

This clonotype has at least ten counts. The J gene is TRBJ1-4, the V gene TRBV7-3; D gene unclear. The CDR3 sequence is 15 residues long. Per germline, CDR1 SGHTA and CDR2 FQGTGA. V gave up 3 bases and J gave up 7 bases, with 15 bases separating them. The CDR3 DNA sequence: TGTGCCAGCAGCTTCCCCGGGATGATGGGTGAAAAACTGTTTTTT. It translates to CASSFPGMMGEKLFF.

This sequence joins TRBV5-1 and TRBJ1-4; unclear D gene. From germline, CDR1 is SGHRS and CDR2 YFSETQ. Trimming cost V 4 bases and J 0 bases, with 7 bases left between them. The CDR3 runs 14 residues. Written as DNA, the CDR3 is TGCGCCAGCAGCGAGAGAGCAACTAATGAAAAACTGTTTTTT. Amino acids: CASSERATNEKLFF.

The genes are TRBV7-2 and TRBJ1-5; D remains unclear. Germline V gene lookup returns CDR1 SGHTA and CDR2 FQGNSA. This CDR3 has 17 amino acids. With 1 base removed from V and 0 bases from J, the gap between germline ends came to 13 bases. As DNA, the CDR3 is TGTGCCAGCAGCTTAGTTGGTGACTTCTATAGCAATCAGCCCCAGCATTTT. Translated: CASSLVGDFYSNQPQHF.

This clonotype was picked up a small number of times. J is TRBJ2-1 and V is TRBV6-5; 10 bases line up with TRBD2. Germline V CDR1 and CDR2: MNHEY, SVGAGI. J lost 7 bases, V lost 10 bases, and 13 bases had no gene match. This CDR3 is built from 15 residues. The CDR3 reads CATKRTSGEPNEQFF. As DNA, the CDR3 is TGTGCCACCAAGCGGACTAGCGGAGAGCCGAATGAGCAGTTCTTC.

This chain uses TRBV5-1 with TRBJ2-1, with a tentative D call TRBD1 (6 bases). The CDR3 is 14 residues long. In germline, CDR1 is SGHRS, CDR2 YFSETQ. Trimming took off 0 bases at V and 7 bases at J, with 11 bases between the two ends. For the CDR3, the DNA is TGCGCCAGCAGCTTGGACCCAGGGGTGAATGAGCAGTTCTTC. Protein product: CASSLDPGVNEQFF.

In its sample, this clonotype was seen a few times. This rearrangement joins TRBV11-2 to TRBJ2-2, with 7 bases matching TRBD2. CDR1 is SGHAT and CDR2 is FQNNGV in the germline V gene. V dropped 4 bases and J dropped 4; count of bases not matched to a gene: 6. The CDR3 contains 15 residues. This CDR3 is CASSSLRGVTGELFF. In DNA, the CDR3 is TGTGCCAGCAGCTCCCTACGGGGGGTCACCGGGGAGCTGTTTTTT.

At least ten counts were recorded for this clonotype. The V call is TRBV7-2, the J call TRBJ2-7; D not certain. CDR3 length equals 13 residues. Trimming took 5 bases from V and 3 from J, leaving 11 bases between them. From germline, CDR1 is SGHTA and CDR2 FQGNSA. CDR3 DNA: TGTGCCAGCAGCCCACGCGTGGTCTACGAGCAGTACTTC. Its protein product is CASSPRVVYEQYF.